The clone carrying this T cell receptor (beta chain) is labeled medium-sized (0.01 to 0.1%). Since the library was made to target alpha chains, this beta chain is a stray read and its abundance is not meaningful. This entry belongs to a study of spatial heterogeneity in lung cancer. Study background: There were consistently more beta-chain sequences detected than alpha-chain sequences. The average count in raw reads for each unique TCR and UMI combination exceeded 8.5 appearances.

Each CDR3 protein gets one entry after TCRdb re-called the 5' RACE reads with MiXCR. The sample holds fewer than 1,500 distinct CDR3 sequences, roughly 7.9% seen once. Specified time point: sample taken at primary tumor resection. The sequenced material consisted of unsorted whole RNA from tumor, nontumor lung or frozen PBMC. More than 70 TRACERx patients with early, untreated non-small cell lung cancer donated samples. Germline CDR1 is MNHEY and CDR2 is SMNVEV (reference sequence). The CDR3 runs to 13 residues. The ends were cut back, 3 bases at V and 5 bases at J, with 9 bases in the middle. The gene calls are TRBV27 and TRBJ2-3; D gene uncertain. The input for sequencing was normal lung tissue next to the tumor, taken at surgery. This TCR derives from a female donor with early-stage non-small cell lung cancer. CDR3 region: CASSFGSLDTQYF. In nucleotides, the CDR3 is TGTGCCAGCAGTTTCGGCAGCTTAGATACGCAGTATTTT.